Each of the 20 T cell receptor beta chains below was sequenced from the same sample in a study of blood T cell repertoires in COVID-19. Measured with immunoSEQ multiplex PCR; TCRdb has only the in-frame clones, and not every one. The sample carries hundreds of thousands of clones, around 87% recorded once. Sample: peripheral blood. Source of these receptors: a woman in her sixties or seventies with COVID-19, enrolled during active disease.

V and J are TRBV3-1 (or the pseudogene TRBV3-2) and TRBJ2-3, with D tentatively TRBD2 (5 bases). V lost 1 base, J lost 2 bases, and 10 bases lay in between. CDR1 is LGHDT, CDR2 YNNKEL, per germline (reference sequence). This CDR3 contains 15 residues. The CDR3 DNA is TGTGCCAGCAGCCAAGGGACTTCCTCCACAGATACGCAGTATTTT. Translated, it gives CASSQGTSSTDTQYF.

The chain links TRBV7-3 to TRBJ1-6, with TRBD1 as a possible D gene (6 bases). The CDR3 loop spans 16 amino acids. Germline values: CDR1 SGHTA, CDR2 FQGTGA. Trimming removed 2 bases at V and 7 bases at J, with 15 bases between. As DNA, the CDR3 is TGTGCCAGCAGCTTAGTGGGTACAGGGAAGAATTCACCCCTCCACTTT. Translation gives CASSLVGTGKNSPLHF.

The chain is built from TRBV5-1 and TRBJ1-1, with D unclear. This CDR3 has 15 amino acids. Germline lookup yields CDR1 SGHRS and CDR2 YFSETQ. V lost 4 bases to trimming and J lost 1 base, with 14 bases between them. The CDR3 reads CASSPAGGKNTEAFF. In DNA form, the CDR3 reads TGCGCCAGCAGCCCGGCCGGAGGGAAGAACACTGAAGCTTTCTTT.

The table lists this clone with a count of one. In DNA, the CDR3 is TGTGCCAGCAGCCCACCCGGCAGGGGTTCCTACGAGCAGTACTTC. Translating it yields CASSPPGRGSYEQYF. This sequence joins TRBV11-2 and TRBJ2-7, with TRBD1 as a possible D gene (6 bases). This CDR3 is built from 15 residues. The V and J ends lost 5 bases and 1 base respectively, with 15 bases between them. The V gene's germline CDR1 is SGHAT and CDR2 FQNNGV.

V usage is TRBV6-5 and J usage is TRBJ1-2; D gene uncertain. Germline loops: CDR1 MNHEY, CDR2 SVGAGI. The V and J ends lost 7 bases and 5 bases respectively, with 11 bases between them. CDR3 length: 12 residues. CDR3 coding DNA: TGTGCCAGCACCCCGGGAGGGTATGGCTACACCTTC. Translating gives CASTPGGYGYTF.

This rearrangement joins TRBV2 to TRBJ2-1; 9 bases align to TRBD1. V trimming: 6 bases; J trimming: 4 bases; junction bases outside the gene matches: 4. The CDR3 is 14 residues long. Germline lookup yields CDR1 SNHLY and CDR2 FYNNEI. CDR3 nucleotides: TGTGCCAGCAGCTCGGGACAGGGATACAATGAGCAGTTCTTC. The encoded protein is CASSSGQGYNEQFF.

The J gene is TRBJ1-2, the V gene TRBV5-1; D may be TRBD1 (6 bases). V shed 5 bases and J shed 7 bases, with 21 bases lying between them. CDR3 length: 15 residues. Germline V gene data show CDR1 as SGHRS and CDR2 as YFSETQ. CDR3 nucleotide sequence: TGCGCCAGCAGAGGACGGGACATTCCCTTAAGTGGCTACACCTTC. This translates into CASRGRDIPLSGYTF.

This clone was detected only once. The DNA for the CDR3 is TGTGCCAGCAGTGTCGAGACAGGGGGCACTGAAGCTTTCTTT. It translates to CASSVETGGTEAFF. V gene TRBV2 combines with J gene TRBJ1-1, with 9 bases that match TRBD1. The CDR3 loop spans 14 amino acids. The junction had 4 bases not matched to a gene; V was cut back by 4 bases and J by 4 bases. The germline V gene has CDR1 SNHLY and CDR2 FYNNEI.

V gene TRBV5-4 combines with J gene TRBJ1-6; the D is unclear. V lost 5 bases, J lost 6 bases, and 12 bases lay in between. The length of the CDR3 is 14 residues. Germline-derived CDR1 and CDR2 are SGHNT and YYREEE (reference sequence). This chain's CDR3 is CASRYGRVNSPLHF. As DNA, the CDR3 is TGTGCCAGCAGATATGGGCGGGTTAATTCACCCCTCCACTTT.

The rearrangement uses TRBV5-1 and TRBJ2-2, with D possibly matching TRBD1 (6 bases). The CDR3 sequence is 14 residues long. V dropped 2 bases and J dropped 6 bases, with 11 bases sitting between them. Germline V gene lookup returns CDR1 SGHRS and CDR2 YFSETQ. In DNA, the CDR3 is TGCGCCAGCAGCTTTTCCACAGGGCCCGGGGAGCTGTTTTTT. Its protein is CASSFSTGPGELFF.

The chain carries TRBV10-2 and TRBJ2-7; D gene uncertain. The ends were cut back, 3 bases at V and 3 bases at J, with 6 bases in the middle. Germline CDR1 and CDR2: WSHSY and SAAADI. The CDR3 covers 12 residues. CDR3 loop: CASSDSVYEQYF. In DNA form, the CDR3 reads TGCGCCAGCAGTGACTCAGTCTACGAGCAGTACTTC.

The rearrangement joins TRBV3-1 (or the pseudogene TRBV3-2) to TRBJ2-1; D ambiguous. The V and J ends lost 5 bases and 9 bases respectively, with 11 bases between them. The germline V gene encodes CDR1 LGHDT and CDR2 YNNKEL (reference sequence). This CDR3 comprises 12 residues. As DNA, the CDR3 is TGTGCCAGCAGCTCAGCACTATTTGAGCAGTTCTTC. Protein: CASSSALFEQFF.

This sequence joins TRBV5-6 and TRBJ1-4; 9 positions match TRBD1. Looked up from germline, CDR1 is SGHDT and CDR2 is YYEEEE. There are 15 residues in the CDR3. V was pared by 5 bases and J by 8 bases, with 10 bases of the junction left unmatched. The CDR3 loop is CASSPRDRVVEKLFF. In nucleotides, the CDR3 is TGTGCCAGCAGTCCACGGGACAGGGTGGTAGAAAAACTGTTTTTT.

The gene calls are TRBV5-4 and TRBJ1-1, with 11 nucleotides matching TRBD1. The ends lost 4 bases at V and 10 bases at J; junction bases unmatched: 3. Germline V gene sequence: CDR1 SGHNT, CDR2 YYREEE (reference sequence). The CDR3 length is 12 residues. The CDR3 is CASSRDRGVAFF. The CDR3 nucleotides read TGTGCCAGCAGCCGGGACAGGGGGGTAGCTTTCTTT.

The rearrangement joins TRBV7-2 to TRBJ1-1; the D gene is possibly TRBD1 (6 bases). This CDR3 comprises 14 residues. CDR1 SGHTA and CDR2 FQGNSA come from the germline V gene. V was shortened by 5 bases and J by 1 base, with 11 bases between the two germline ends. CDR3 protein: CASSPGTKNTEAFF. The CDR3, as DNA: TGTGCCAGCAGCCCCGGGACAAAGAACACTGAAGCTTTCTTT.

The table lists this clone with a count of one. The chain uses TRBV7-9 and TRBJ2-7; no definite D call. V was trimmed by 1 base and J by 5 bases, leaving 9 bases between them. In germline, CDR1 is SEHNR, CDR2 FQNEAQ (reference sequence). The CDR3 totals 13 residues. CDR3: CASSLDAGHEQYF. The CDR3 region has the DNA TGTGCCAGCAGCTTAGATGCAGGCCACGAGCAGTACTTC.

The chain links TRBV19 to TRBJ1-4; D possibly corresponds to TRBD1 (6 bases). With 4 bases removed from V and 0 bases from J, the gap between germline ends came to 15 bases. The germline V gene has CDR1 LNHDA and CDR2 SQIVND (reference sequence). CDR3 length: 17 residues. The CDR3 DNA follows: TGTGCCAGTAGTACCCCGACAGGCGGAGCAACTAATGAAAAACTGTTTTTT. Encoded protein: CASSTPTGGATNEKLFF.

The chain carries TRBV4-2 and TRBJ1-2; unclear D gene. V lost 0 bases, J lost 8 bases, and 16 bases lay in between. Germline CDR1 reads LGHNA; CDR2 reads YNFKEQ. CDR3 length: 15 residues. CDR3 protein: CASSQDRTTRVGYTF. The CDR3 DNA sequence: TGTGCCAGCAGCCAAGACCGAACGACGAGGGTGGGCTACACCTTC.

The chain has TRBV19 and TRBJ1-2; tentative D call: TRBD1 (6 bases). The CDR3 covers 14 residues. V was shortened by 4 bases and J by 1 base, with 10 bases between the two germline ends. Germline assignment: CDR1 LNHDA and CDR2 SQIVND (reference sequence). In DNA, the CDR3 is TGTGCCAGTAGTAGGGGGGGCAGTAACTATGGCTACACCTTC. Its translation: CASSRGGSNYGYTF.

This sequence joins TRBV19 and TRBJ2-6; D possibly corresponds to TRBD1 (6 bases). V was cut by 10 bases and J by 0 bases, with 10 bases left in between. The V gene's germline CDR1 is LNHDA and CDR2 SQIVND (reference sequence). This CDR3 contains 14 residues. The CDR3 loop reads CATGQISGANVLTF. The DNA of the CDR3 is TGTGCCACCGGACAGATCTCTGGGGCCAACGTCCTGACTTTC.